This T cell receptor (beta chain) was recorded in a study of tumor-infiltrating lymphocytes in localized non-small cell lung cancer. Regarding the study as a whole: No T-cell fraction difference was seen between IM1 and IM2 tumors.

Sequencing was performed with immunoSEQ multiplex PCR; in TCRdb, only in-frame clones are kept and a portion is missing. The sample yields roughly 15,000 clones, more than 65% seen once. This CDR3 has 15 amino acids. Germline CDR1 reads SEHNR; CDR2 reads FQNEAQ (reference sequence). V was shortened by 5 bases and J by 4 bases, with 17 bases between the two germline ends. On this clone: Its antigen remains unknown.

The chain combines TRBV7-9 with TRBJ1-2; a weak D match, TRBD1 (5 bases). The sequenced sample was lung tumor tissue. The TCR comes from a human donor with non-small cell lung cancer. CDR3 DNA sequence: TGTGCCAGCAGCAAAGGACAACTAAGGGGCTATGGCTACACCTTC. Protein: CASSKGQLRGYGYTF.